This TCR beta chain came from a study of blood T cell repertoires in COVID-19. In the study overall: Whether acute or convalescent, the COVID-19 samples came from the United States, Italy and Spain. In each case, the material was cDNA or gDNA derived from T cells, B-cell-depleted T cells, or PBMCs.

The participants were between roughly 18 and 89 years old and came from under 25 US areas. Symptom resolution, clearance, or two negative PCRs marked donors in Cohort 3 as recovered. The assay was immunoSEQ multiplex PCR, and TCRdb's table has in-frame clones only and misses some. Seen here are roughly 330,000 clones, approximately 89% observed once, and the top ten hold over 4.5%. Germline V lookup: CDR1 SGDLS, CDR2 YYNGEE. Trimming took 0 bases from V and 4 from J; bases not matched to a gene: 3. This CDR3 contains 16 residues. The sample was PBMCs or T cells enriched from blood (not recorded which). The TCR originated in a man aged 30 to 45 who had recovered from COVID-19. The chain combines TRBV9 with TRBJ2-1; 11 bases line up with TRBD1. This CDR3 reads CASSVEGTGGYNEQFF. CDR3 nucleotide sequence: TGTGCCAGCAGCGTAGAGGGGACAGGGGGGTACAATGAGCAGTTCTTC.